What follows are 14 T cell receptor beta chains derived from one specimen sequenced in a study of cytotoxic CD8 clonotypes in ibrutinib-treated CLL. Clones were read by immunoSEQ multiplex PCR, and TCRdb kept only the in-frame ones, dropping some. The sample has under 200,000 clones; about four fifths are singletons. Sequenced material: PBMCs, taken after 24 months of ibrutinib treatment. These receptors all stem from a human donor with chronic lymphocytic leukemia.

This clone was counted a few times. The CDR3 spells CASSSLGGEAFF. In DNA form, the CDR3 reads TGTGCCAGCAGCTCTTTGGGTGGCGAAGCTTTCTTT. V is TRBV13 and J is TRBJ1-1; D uncertain. The CDR3 loop spans 12 amino acids. V lost 4 bases, J lost 8 bases, and 11 bases lay in between. The germline V gene has CDR1 PRHDT and CDR2 FYEKMQ (reference sequence).

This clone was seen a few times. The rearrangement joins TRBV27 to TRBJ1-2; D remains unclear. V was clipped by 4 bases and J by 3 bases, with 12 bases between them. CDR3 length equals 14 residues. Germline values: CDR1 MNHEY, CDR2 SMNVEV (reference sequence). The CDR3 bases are TGTGCCAGCAGTTCGGGGTTTCGTGACTATGGCTACACCTTC. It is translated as CASSSGFRDYGYTF.

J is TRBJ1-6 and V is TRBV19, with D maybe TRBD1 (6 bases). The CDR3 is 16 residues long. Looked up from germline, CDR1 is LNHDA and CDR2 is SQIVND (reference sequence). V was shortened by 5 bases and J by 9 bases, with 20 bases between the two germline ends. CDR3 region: CASSPTPSRGGSPLHF. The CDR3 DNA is TGTGCCAGTAGTCCCACCCCAAGCAGGGGAGGTTCACCCCTCCACTTT.

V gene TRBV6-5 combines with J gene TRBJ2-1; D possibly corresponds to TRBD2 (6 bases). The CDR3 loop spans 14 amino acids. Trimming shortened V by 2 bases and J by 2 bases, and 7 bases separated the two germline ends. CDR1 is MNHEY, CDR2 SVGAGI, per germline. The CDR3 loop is CASSYAGTYNEQFF. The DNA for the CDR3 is TGTGCCAGCAGTTACGCGGGAACCTACAATGAGCAGTTCTTC.

The chain's CDR3 is CASSTRGLNTEAFF. Written as DNA, the CDR3 is TGTGCCAGCAGCACACGGGGACTGAACACTGAAGCTTTCTTT. The rearrangement uses TRBV11-3 and TRBJ1-1; D is possibly TRBD1 (5 bases). CDR3 size: 14 residues. The V end was cut by 5 bases, the J end by 0 bases, with 10 bases between. Per germline, CDR1 SGHNT and CDR2 YENEEA.

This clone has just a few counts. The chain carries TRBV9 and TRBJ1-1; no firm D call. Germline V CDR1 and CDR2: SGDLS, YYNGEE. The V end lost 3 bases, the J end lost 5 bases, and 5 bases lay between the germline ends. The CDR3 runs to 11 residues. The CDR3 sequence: CASSETTEAFF. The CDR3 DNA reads TGTGCCAGCAGCGAGACAACTGAAGCTTTCTTT.

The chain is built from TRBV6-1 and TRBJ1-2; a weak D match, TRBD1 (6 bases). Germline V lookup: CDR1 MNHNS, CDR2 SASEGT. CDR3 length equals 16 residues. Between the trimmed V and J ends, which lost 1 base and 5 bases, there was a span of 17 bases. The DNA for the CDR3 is TGTGCCAGCAGTGAAGTTCTGGGGAGGGGGGGATATGGCTACACCTTC. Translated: CASSEVLGRGGYGYTF.

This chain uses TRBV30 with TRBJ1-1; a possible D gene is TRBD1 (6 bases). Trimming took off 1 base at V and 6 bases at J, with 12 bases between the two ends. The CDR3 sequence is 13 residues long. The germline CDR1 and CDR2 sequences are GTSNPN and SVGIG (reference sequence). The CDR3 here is CAWSAVGGSEAFF. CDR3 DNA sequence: TGTGCCTGGAGTGCCGTGGGGGGCTCTGAAGCTTTCTTT.

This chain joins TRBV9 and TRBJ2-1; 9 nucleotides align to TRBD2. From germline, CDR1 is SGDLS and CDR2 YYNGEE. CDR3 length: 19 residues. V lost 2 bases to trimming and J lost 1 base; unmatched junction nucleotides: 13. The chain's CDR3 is CASSVNGIAGVGSYNEQFF. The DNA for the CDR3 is TGTGCCAGCAGCGTTAACGGGATAGCGGGAGTCGGGTCCTACAATGAGCAGTTCTTC.

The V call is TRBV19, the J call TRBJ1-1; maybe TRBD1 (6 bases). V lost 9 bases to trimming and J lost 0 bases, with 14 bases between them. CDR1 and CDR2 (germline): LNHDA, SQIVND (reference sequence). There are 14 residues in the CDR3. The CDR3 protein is CASSSGALNTEAFF. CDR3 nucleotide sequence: TGTGCCAGCTCCTCAGGGGCCTTGAACACTGAAGCTTTCTTT.

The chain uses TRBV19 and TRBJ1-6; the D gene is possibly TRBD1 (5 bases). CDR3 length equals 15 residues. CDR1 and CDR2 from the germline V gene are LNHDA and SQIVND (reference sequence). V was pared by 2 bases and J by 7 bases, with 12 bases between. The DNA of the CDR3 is TGTGCCAGTAGTATATGGGCAGGGAGGAATTCACCCCTCCACTTT. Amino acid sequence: CASSIWAGRNSPLHF.

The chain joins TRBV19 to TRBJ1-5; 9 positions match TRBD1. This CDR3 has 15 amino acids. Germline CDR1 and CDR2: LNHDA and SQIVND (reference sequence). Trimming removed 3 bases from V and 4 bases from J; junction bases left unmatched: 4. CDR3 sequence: CASSILQGANQPQHF. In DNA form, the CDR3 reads TGTGCCAGTAGTATCCTACAGGGGGCAAATCAGCCCCAGCATTTT.

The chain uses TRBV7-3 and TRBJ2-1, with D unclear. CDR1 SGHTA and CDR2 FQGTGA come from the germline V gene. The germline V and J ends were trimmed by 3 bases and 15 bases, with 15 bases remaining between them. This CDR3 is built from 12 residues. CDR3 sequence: CASSFPAQPGFF. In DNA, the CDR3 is TGTGCCAGCAGCTTTCCAGCTCAACCCGGGTTCTTC.

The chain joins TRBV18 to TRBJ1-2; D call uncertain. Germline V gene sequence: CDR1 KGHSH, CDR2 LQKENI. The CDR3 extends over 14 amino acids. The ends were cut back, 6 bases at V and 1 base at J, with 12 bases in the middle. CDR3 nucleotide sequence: TGTGCCAGCTCTTCAGGTGTCGTTAACTATGGCTACACCTTC. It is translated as CASSSGVVNYGYTF.